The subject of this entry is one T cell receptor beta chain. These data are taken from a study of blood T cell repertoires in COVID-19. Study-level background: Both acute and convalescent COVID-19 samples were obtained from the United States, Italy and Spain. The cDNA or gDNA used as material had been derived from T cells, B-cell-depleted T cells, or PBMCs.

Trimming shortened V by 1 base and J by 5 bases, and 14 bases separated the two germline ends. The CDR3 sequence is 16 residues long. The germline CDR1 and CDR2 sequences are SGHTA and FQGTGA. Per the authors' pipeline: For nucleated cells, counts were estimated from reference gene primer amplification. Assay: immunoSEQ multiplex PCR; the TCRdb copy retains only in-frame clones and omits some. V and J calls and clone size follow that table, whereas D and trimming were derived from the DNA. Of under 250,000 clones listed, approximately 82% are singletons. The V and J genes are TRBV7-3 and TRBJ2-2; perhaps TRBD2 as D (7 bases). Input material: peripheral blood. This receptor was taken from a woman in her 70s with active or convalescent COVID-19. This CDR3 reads CASSLMGRGNTGELFF. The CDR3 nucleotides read TGTGCCAGCAGCTTAATGGGGAGGGGGAATACCGGGGAGCTGTTTTTT.